This T cell receptor beta chain derives from a study of glioma-infiltrating T cells after dendritic cell vaccination. Study-wide findings and caveats: Complete blood and tumor specimen sets were limited to few patients.

Amplification used 60 V beta primers and 13 J beta primers. The data were produced by immunoSEQ multiplex PCR, yet TCRdb's version contains in-frame clones alone and is incomplete. Counted here are 55,000 to 70,000 clones, 80% to 85% occurring once; the ten biggest clones make up about 10%. This clone turned up a few times. Its antigen is currently unknown. Trimming removed 1 base from V and 2 bases from J, with 10 bases in between. The CDR3 covers 15 residues. In germline, CDR1 is MRHNA, CDR2 SNTAGT. The TCR comes from a human donor with glioblastoma. This sequence joins TRBV6-4 and TRBJ2-3; the D is unclear. The source was blood, collected before dendritic cell vaccination. The CDR3 nucleotides read TGTGCCAGCAGTGACTGGGCAGGCCCCACAGATACGCAGTATTTT. Protein sequence: CASSDWAGPTDTQYF.